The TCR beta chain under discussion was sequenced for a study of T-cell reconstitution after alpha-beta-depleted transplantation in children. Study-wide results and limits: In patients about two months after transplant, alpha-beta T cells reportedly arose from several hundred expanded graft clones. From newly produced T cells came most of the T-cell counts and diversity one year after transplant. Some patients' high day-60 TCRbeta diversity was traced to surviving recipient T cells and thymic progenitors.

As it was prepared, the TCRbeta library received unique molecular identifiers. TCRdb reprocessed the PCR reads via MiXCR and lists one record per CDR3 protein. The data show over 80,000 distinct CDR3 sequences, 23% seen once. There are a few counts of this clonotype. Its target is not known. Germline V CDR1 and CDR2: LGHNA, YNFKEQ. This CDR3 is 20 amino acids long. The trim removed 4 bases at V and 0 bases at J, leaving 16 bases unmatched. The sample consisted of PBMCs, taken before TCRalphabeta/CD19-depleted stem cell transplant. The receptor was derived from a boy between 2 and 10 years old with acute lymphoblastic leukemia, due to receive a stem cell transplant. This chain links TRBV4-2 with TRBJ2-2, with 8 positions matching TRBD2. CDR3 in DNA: TGTGCCAGCAGCCCACGATTTACTAGCGGAGATGCCCCGAACACCGGGGAGCTGTTTTTT. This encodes CASSPRFTSGDAPNTGELFF.